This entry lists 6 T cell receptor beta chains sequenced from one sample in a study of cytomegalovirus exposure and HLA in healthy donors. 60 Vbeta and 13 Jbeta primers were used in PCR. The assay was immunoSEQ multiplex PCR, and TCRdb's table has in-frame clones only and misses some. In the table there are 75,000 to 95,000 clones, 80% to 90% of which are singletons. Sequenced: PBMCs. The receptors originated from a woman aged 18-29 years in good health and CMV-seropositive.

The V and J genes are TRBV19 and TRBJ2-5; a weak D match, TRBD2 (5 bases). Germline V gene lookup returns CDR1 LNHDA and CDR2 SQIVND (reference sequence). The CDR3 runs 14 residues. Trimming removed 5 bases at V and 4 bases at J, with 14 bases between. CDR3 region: CASSLVGGRETQYF. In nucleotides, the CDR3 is TGTGCCAGTAGTTTAGTCGGCGGGCGAGAGACCCAGTACTTC.

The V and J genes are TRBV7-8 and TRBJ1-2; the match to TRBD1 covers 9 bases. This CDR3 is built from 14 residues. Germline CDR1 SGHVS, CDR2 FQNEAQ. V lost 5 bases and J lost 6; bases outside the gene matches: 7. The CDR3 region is CASSPRQGEDGYTF. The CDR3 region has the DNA TGTGCCAGCAGCCCTAGACAGGGGGAGGATGGCTACACCTTC. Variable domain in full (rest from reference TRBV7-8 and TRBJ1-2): GAGVSQSPRYKVAKRGQDVALRCDPISGHVSLFWYQQALGQGPEFLTYFQNEAQLDKSGLPSDRFFAERPEGSVSTLKIQRTQQEDSAVYLCASSPRQGEDGYTFGSGTRLTVV.

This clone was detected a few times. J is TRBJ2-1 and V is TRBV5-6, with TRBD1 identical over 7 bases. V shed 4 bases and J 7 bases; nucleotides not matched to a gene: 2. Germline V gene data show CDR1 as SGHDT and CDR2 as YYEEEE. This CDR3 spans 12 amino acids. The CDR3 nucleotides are TGTGCCAGCAGCCTGACAGGGAATGAGCAGTTCTTC. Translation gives CASSLTGNEQFF.

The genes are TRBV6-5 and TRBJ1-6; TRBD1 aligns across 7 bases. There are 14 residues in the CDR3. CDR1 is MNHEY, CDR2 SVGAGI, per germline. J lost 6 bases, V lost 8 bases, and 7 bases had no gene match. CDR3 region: CASGDRARNSPLHF. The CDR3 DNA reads TGTGCCAGCGGAGACAGGGCCCGTAATTCACCCCTCCACTTT.

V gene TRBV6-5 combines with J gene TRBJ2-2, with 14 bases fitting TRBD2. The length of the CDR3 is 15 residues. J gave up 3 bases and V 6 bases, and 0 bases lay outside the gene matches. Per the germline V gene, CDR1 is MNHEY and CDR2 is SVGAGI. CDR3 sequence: CASRGLAGDTGELFF. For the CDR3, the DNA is TGTGCCAGCAGGGGACTAGCGGGGGACACCGGGGAGCTGTTTTTT.

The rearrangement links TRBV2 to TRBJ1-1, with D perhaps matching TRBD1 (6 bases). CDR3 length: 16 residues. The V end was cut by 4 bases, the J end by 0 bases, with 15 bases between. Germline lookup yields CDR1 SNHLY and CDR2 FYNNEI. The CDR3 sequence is CASSGGGPSVNTEAFF. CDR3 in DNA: TGTGCCAGCAGTGGGGGGGGGCCCTCGGTGAACACTGAAGCTTTCTTT.